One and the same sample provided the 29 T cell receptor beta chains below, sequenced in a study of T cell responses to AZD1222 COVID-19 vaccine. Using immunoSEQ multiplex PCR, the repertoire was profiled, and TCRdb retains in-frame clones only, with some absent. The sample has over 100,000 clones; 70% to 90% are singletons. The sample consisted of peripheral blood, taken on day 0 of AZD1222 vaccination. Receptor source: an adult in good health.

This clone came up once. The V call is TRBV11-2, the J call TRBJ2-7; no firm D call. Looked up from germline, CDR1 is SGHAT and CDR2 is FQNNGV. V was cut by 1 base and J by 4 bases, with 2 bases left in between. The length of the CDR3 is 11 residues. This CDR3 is CASSLVYEQYF. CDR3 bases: TGTGCCAGCAGCTTAGTTTACGAGCAGTACTTC.

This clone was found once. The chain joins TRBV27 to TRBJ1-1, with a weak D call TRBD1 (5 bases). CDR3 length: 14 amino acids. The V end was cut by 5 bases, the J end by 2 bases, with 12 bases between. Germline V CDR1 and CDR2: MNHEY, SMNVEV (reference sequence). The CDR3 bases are TGTGCCAGCAGTCCCGGAGGGGAAAACACTGAAGCTTTCTTT. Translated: CASSPGGENTEAFF.

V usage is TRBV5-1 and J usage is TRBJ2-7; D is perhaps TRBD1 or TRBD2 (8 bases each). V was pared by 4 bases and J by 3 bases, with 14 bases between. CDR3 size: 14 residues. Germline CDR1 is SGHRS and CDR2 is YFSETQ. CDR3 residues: CASSPGGTGYEQYF. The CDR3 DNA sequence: TGCGCCAGCAGCCCGGGAGGGACAGGCTACGAGCAGTACTTC.

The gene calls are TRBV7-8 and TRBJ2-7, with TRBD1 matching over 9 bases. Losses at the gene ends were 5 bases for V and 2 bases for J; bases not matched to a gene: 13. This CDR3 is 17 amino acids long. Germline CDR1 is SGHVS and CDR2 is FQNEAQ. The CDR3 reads CASSRDTGTGTTYEQYF. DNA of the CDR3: TGTGCCAGCAGCCGTGATACCGGGACAGGGACTACCTACGAGCAGTACTTC.

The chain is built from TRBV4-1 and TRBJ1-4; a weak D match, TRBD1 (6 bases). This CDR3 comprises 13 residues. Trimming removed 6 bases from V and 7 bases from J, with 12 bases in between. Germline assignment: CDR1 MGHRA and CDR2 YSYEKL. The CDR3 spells CASSQGPFEKLFF. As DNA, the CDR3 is TGCGCCAGCAGTCAGGGGCCGTTTGAAAAACTGTTTTTT.

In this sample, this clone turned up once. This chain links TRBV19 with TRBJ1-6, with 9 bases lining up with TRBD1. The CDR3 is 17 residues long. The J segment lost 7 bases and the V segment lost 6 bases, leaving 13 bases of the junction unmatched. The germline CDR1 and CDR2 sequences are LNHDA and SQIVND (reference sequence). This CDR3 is CASSRDREDLRNSPLHF. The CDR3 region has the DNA TGTGCCAGTAGCCGGGACAGGGAGGATTTGAGAAATTCACCCCTCCACTTT.

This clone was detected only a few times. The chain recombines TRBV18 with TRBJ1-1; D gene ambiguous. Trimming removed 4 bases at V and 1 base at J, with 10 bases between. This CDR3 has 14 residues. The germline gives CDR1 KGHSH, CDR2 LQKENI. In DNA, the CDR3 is TGTGCCAGCTCACTACTGGACCGGAACACTGAAGCTTTCTTT. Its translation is CASSLLDRNTEAFF.

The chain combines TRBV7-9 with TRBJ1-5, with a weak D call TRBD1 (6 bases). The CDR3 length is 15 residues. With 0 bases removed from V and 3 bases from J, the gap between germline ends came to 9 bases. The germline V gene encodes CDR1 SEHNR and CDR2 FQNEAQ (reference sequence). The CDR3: CASSLAGGHNQPQHF. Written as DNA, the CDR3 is TGTGCCAGCAGCTTAGCGGGGGGGCACAATCAGCCCCAGCATTTT.

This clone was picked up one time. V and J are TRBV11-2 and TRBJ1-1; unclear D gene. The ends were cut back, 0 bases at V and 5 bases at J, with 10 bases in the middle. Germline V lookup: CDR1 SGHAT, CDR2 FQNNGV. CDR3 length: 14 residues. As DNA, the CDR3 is TGTGCCAGCAGCTTAGAAGGTATTTATACTGAAGCTTTCTTT. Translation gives CASSLEGIYTEAFF.

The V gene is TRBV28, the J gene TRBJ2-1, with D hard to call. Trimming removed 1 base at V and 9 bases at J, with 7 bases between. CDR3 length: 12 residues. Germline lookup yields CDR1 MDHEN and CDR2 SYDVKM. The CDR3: CASSLLLAEQFF. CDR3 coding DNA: TGTGCCAGCAGTTTATTACTGGCTGAGCAGTTCTTC.

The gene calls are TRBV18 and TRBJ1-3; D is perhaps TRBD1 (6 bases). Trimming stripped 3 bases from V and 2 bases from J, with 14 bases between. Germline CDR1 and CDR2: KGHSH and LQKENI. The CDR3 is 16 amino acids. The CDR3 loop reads CASSPSPRGPGNTIYF. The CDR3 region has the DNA TGTGCCAGCTCACCCTCACCCAGGGGACCTGGAAACACCATATATTTT.

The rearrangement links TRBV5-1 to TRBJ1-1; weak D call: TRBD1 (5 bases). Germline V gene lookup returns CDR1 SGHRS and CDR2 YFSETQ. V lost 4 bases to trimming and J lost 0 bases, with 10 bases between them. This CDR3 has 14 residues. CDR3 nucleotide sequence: TGCGCCAGCAGCGTAACAGGTTTGAACACTGAAGCTTTCTTT. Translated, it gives CASSVTGLNTEAFF.

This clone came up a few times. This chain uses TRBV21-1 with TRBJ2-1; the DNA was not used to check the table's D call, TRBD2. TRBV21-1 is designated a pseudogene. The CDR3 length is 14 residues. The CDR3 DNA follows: TGTGCCAGCAGCAGTAGCGGGTGGGACAATGAGCAGTTCTTC. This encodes CASSSSGWDNEQFF.

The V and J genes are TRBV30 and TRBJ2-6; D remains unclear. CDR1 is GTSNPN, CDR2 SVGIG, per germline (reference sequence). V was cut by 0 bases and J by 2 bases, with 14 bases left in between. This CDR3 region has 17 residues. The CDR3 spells CAWSVEGILAGANVLTF. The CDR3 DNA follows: TGTGCCTGGAGTGTTGAAGGGATATTAGCTGGGGCCAACGTCCTGACTTTC.

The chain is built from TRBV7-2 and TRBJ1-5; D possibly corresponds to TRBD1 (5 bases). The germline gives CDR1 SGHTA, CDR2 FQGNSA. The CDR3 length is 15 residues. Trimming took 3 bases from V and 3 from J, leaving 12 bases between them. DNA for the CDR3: TGTGCCAGCAGCTTTCAGGGCCGCGACAATCAGCCCCAGCATTTT. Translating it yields CASSFQGRDNQPQHF.

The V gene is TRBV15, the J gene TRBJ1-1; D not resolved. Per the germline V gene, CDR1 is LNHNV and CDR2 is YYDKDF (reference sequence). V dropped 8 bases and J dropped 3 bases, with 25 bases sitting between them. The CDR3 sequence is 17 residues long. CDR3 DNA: TGTGCCACCGCAGCTTCGGGCGACACCCGAGGAGACACTGAAGCTTTCTTT. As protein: CATAASGDTRGDTEAFF.

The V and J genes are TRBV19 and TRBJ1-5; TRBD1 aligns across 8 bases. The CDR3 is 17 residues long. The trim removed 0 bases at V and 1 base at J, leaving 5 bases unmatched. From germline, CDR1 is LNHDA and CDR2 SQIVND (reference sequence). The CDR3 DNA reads TGTGCCAGTAGTATAGACGGGGGACAGGCCAGCAATCAGCCCCAGCATTTT. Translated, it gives CASSIDGGQASNQPQHF.

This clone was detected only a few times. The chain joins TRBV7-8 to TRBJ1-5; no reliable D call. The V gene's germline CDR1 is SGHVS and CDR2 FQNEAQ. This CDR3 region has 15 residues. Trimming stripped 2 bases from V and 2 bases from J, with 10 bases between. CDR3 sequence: CASSLRRVGNQPQHF. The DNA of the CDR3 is TGTGCCAGCAGCTTAAGGCGAGTTGGCAATCAGCCCCAGCATTTT.

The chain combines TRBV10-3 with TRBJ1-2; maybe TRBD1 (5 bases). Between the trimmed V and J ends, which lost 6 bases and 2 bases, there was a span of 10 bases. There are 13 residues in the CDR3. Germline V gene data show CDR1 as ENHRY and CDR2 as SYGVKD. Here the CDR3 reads CAIRSAGNYGYTF. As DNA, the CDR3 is TGTGCCATCAGGTCCGCAGGGAACTATGGCTACACCTTC.

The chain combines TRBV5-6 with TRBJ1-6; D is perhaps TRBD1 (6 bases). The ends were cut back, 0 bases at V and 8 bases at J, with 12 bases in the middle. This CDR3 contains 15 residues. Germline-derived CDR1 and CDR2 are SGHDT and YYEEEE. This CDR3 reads CASSLGVGGYSPLHF. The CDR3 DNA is TGTGCCAGCAGCTTGGGAGTAGGGGGATATTCACCCCTCCACTTT.

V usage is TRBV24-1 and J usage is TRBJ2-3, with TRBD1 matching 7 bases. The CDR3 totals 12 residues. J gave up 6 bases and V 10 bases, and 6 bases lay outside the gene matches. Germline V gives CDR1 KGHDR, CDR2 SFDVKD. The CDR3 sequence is CATDAGGDTQYF. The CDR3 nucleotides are TGTGCCACGGACGCAGGGGGTGATACGCAGTATTTT.

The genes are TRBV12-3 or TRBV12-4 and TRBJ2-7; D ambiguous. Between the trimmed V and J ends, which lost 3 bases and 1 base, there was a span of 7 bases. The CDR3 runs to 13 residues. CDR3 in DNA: TGTGCCAGCAGTTTCTCCGGTTCCTACGAGCAGTACTTC. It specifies CASSFSGSYEQYF.

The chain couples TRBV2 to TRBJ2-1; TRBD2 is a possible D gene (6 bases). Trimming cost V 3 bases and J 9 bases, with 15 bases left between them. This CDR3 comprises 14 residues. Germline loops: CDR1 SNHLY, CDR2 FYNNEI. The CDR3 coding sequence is TGTGCCAGCAGTGAGGCGGGATACGATGGTGAGCAGTTCTTC. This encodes CASSEAGYDGEQFF. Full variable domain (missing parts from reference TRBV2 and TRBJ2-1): EPEVTQTPSHQVTQMGQEVILRCVPISNHLYFYWYRQILGQKVEFLVSFYNNEISEKSEIFDDQFSVERPDGSNFTLKIRSTKLEDSAMYFCASSEAGYDGEQFFGPGTRLTVL.

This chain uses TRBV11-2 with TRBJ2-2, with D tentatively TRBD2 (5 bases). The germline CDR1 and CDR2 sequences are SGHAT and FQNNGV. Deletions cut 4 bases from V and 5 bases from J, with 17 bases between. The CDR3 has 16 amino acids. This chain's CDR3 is CASSYRGGRSTGELFF. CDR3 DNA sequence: TGTGCCAGCAGCTACAGAGGAGGTAGATCGACCGGGGAGCTGTTTTTT.

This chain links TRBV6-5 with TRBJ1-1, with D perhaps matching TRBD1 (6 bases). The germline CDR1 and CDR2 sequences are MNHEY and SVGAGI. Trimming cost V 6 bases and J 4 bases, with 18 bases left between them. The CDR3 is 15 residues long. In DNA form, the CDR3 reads TGTGCCAGCAGCCTTGGGGGGCATTCGGCCACTGAAGCTTTCTTT. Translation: CASSLGGHSATEAFF.

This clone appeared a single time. DNA of the CDR3: TGCGCCAGCAGCTCCGGATACACTGAAGCTTTCTTT. It encodes CASSSGYTEAFF. This chain joins TRBV5-1 and TRBJ1-1; no clear D gene. Between the trimmed V and J ends, which lost 3 bases and 3 bases, there was a span of 6 bases. This CDR3 is built from 12 residues. Per germline, CDR1 SGHRS and CDR2 YFSETQ.

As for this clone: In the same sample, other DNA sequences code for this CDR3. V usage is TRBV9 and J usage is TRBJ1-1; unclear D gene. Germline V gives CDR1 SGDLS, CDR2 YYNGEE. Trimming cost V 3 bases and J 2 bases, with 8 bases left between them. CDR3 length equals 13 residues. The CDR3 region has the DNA TGTGCCAGCAGCGCGGGCCTCAACACTGAAGCTTTCTTT. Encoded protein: CASSAGLNTEAFF.

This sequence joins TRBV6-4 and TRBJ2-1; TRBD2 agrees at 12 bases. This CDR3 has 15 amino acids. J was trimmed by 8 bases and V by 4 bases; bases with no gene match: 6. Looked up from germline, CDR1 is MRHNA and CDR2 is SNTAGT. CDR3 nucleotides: TGTGCCAGCAGTGTACTAGCGGGAGGAGGGGATGAGCAGTTCTTC. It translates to CASSVLAGGGDEQFF.

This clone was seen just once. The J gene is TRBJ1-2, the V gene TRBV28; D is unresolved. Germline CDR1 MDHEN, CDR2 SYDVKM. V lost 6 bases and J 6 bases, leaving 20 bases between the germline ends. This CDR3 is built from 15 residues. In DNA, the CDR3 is TGTGCCAGCAGGCCGTCAGTCTACCCAGGCAATGGCTACACCTTC. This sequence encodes CASRPSVYPGNGYTF.